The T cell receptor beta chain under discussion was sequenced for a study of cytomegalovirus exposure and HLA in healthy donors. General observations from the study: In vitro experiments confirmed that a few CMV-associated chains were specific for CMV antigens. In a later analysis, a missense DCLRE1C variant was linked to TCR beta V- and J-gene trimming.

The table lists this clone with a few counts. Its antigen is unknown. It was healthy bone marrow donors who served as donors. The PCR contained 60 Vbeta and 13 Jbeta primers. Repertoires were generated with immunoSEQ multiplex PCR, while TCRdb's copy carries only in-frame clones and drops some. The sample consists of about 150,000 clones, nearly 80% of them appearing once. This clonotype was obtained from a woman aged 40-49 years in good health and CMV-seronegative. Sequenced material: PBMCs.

DNA for the CDR3: TGTGCCAGCAGCTTGTGGCTAGATACGCAGTATTTT. Its protein product is CASSLWLDTQYF. The genes are TRBV5-4 and TRBJ2-3, with D uncertain. The CDR3 covers 12 residues. V was pared by 1 base and J by 5 bases, with 5 bases between. Per the germline V gene, CDR1 is SGHNT and CDR2 is YYREEE (reference sequence).